These 18 T cell receptor beta chains were all obtained from the same sample, sequenced in a study of blood T cell repertoires in COVID-19. Assay: immunoSEQ multiplex PCR; the TCRdb copy retains only in-frame clones and omits some. The sample has about 350,000 clones, about nine tenths seen once. Sequenced material: peripheral blood. These TCRs come from a woman aged 60 to 75 with COVID-19, enrolled during active disease.

This clone was counted a single time. The CDR3 DNA reads as TGTGCCAGCAGCGTAGAAGGCAGGGGGCCTTCTAATGAAAAACTGTTTTTT. Translation: CASSVEGRGPSNEKLFF. V usage is TRBV9 and J usage is TRBJ1-4, with TRBD1 matching over 8 bases. This CDR3 comprises 17 residues. Germline V gene lookup returns CDR1 SGDLS and CDR2 YYNGEE. V lost 0 bases and J lost 3; bases outside the gene matches: 7.

The chain recombines TRBV9 with TRBJ1-5; D gene unclear. V dropped 0 bases and J dropped 6 bases, with 13 bases sitting between them. The CDR3 is 15 residues long. Germline V gives CDR1 SGDLS, CDR2 YYNGEE. This CDR3 reads CASSVVGTVGQPQHF. In DNA, the CDR3 is TGTGCCAGCAGCGTAGTGGGTACAGTGGGTCAGCCCCAGCATTTT.

The chain employs TRBV29-1 and TRBJ1-2; possible D gene TRBD1, 6 bases. The germline gives CDR1 SQVTM, CDR2 ANQGSEA. This CDR3 region has 14 residues. Trimming pared 4 bases from V and 4 bases from J, leaving 16 bases between. CDR3 region: CSVAIGGPPYGYTF. CDR3 nucleotides: TGCAGCGTTGCGATAGGGGGTCCTCCCTATGGCTACACCTTC.

This rearrangement joins TRBV5-8 to TRBJ1-3; D perhaps matches TRBD1 (6 bases). The V gene lost 3 bases and the J gene lost 1 base, with 11 bases spanning the gap. The CDR3 sequence is 15 residues long. Looked up from germline, CDR1 is SGHTS and CDR2 is YDEGEE. CDR3 residues: CASSSTGFSGNTIYF. In DNA form, the CDR3 reads TGTGCCAGCAGCTCCACAGGGTTTTCTGGAAACACCATATATTTT.

The chain recombines TRBV18 with TRBJ1-4; 9 bases match TRBD1. Unmatched junction bases numbered 9, after V lost 0 bases and J lost 7 bases. This CDR3 is 17 amino acids long. Germline V gives CDR1 KGHSH, CDR2 LQKENI. The CDR3 DNA sequence: TGTGCCAGCTCACCACCCTCCGGGACAGGGCTCAGTGAAAAACTGTTTTTT. It is translated as CASSPPSGTGLSEKLFF.

In regard to this clone: The junction shows a germline mismatch at one end, possibly a read error. Other DNA sequences in this sample translate to the same CDR3. In DNA form, the CDR3 reads TGTGCCAGCAGCTTAGGACAGAACTCCTACGAACAGTACTTC. This translates into CASSLGQNSYEQYF. The V and J genes are TRBV7-2 and TRBJ2-7; tentatively, D is TRBD1 (5 bases). This CDR3 has 14 residues. Germline V gives CDR1 SGHTA, CDR2 FQGNSA.

This chain uses TRBV5-1 with TRBJ2-3, with 8 bases matching TRBD2. There are 15 residues in the CDR3. Germline V gives CDR1 SGHRS, CDR2 YFSETQ. V lost 4 bases to trimming and J lost 4 bases; unmatched junction nucleotides: 8. The CDR3 region is CASSPGLGIPDTQYF. The CDR3, as DNA: TGCGCCAGCAGCCCGGGACTAGGAATCCCAGATACGCAGTATTTT.

This sequence joins TRBV12-5 and TRBJ2-7, with TRBD1 as a possible D gene (6 bases). The ends were cut back, 2 bases at V and 2 bases at J, with 7 bases in the middle. This CDR3 is built from 13 residues. Germline V gives CDR1 LGHNT, CDR2 FRNRAP. The CDR3 is CASGLWGPYEQYF. In nucleotides, the CDR3 is TGTGCTAGTGGTTTGTGGGGGCCCTACGAGCAGTACTTC.

This clone appeared a few times. The gene calls are TRBV7-3 and TRBJ2-1; 7 positions match TRBD1. In germline, CDR1 is SGHTA, CDR2 FQGTGA. V lost 3 bases to trimming and J lost 2 bases; unmatched junction nucleotides: 4. This CDR3 spans 15 amino acids. The CDR3 nucleotides read TGTGCCAGCAGCTTTACCGGGACAGCCTACAATGAGCAGTTCTTC. It translates to CASSFTGTAYNEQFF.

Concerning this clone: This sample includes further DNA sequences coding for the same CDR3. This chain connects TRBV18 to TRBJ1-5, with D perhaps TRBD1 (6 bases). The CDR3 has 14 residues. Trimming removed 3 bases at V and 2 bases at J, with 8 bases between. Germline values: CDR1 KGHSH, CDR2 LQKENI. CDR3 residues: CASSPGHGNQPQHF. The CDR3 DNA reads as TGTGCCAGCTCACCGGGACACGGCAATCAGCCCCAGCATTTT.

This chain uses TRBV5-1 with TRBJ2-2; 7 nucleotides agree with TRBD1. V dropped 4 bases and J dropped 2; count of bases not matched to a gene: 11. Per the germline V gene, CDR1 is SGHRS and CDR2 is YFSETQ. The CDR3 sequence is 17 residues long. For the CDR3, the DNA is TGCGCCAGCAGCCCCCAGCATTACAGGGGAAACACCGGGGAGCTGTTTTTT. Translation: CASSPQHYRGNTGELFF. Full variable domain (remainder filled in from reference TRBV5-1 and TRBJ2-2): KAGVTQTPRYLIKTRGQQVTLSCSPISGHRSVSWYQQTPGQGLQFLFEYFSETQRNKGNFPGRFSGRQFSNSRSEMNVSTLELGDSALYLCASSPQHYRGNTGELFFGEGSRLTVL.

The genes are TRBV2 and TRBJ1-3, with 11 bases that match TRBD1. The CDR3 runs to 16 residues. V lost 5 bases, J lost 3 bases, and 6 bases stayed unmatched. The germline gives CDR1 SNHLY, CDR2 FYNNEI. The CDR3 loop reads CASSYGQGAGGNTIYF. The CDR3 DNA reads as TGTGCCAGCAGTTACGGACAGGGGGCAGGTGGAAACACCATATATTTT.

This clone turned up a few times. The V and J genes are TRBV18 and TRBJ1-2; possibly TRBD1 for D (6 bases). CDR3 length equals 15 residues. V shed 1 base and J shed 8 bases, with 17 bases lying between them. Germline CDR1 is KGHSH and CDR2 is LQKENI. Here the CDR3 reads CASSPQSAGEYGYTF. The CDR3 nucleotides are TGTGCCAGCTCACCACAGTCGGCAGGGGAGTACGGCTACACCTTC.

The genes are TRBV6-6 and TRBJ2-6, with a tentative D call TRBD2 (6 bases). CDR3 length: 14 residues. Germline assignment: CDR1 MNHNY and CDR2 SVGAGI (reference sequence). The germline V and J ends were trimmed by 2 bases and 4 bases, with 6 bases remaining between them. CDR3: CASSYAGGANVLTF. The CDR3 nucleotides read TGTGCCAGCAGTTACGCGGGAGGGGCCAACGTCCTGACTTTC.

The V call is TRBV4-1, the J call TRBJ2-1, with 10 positions matching TRBD2. In germline, CDR1 is MGHRA, CDR2 YSYEKL. J gave up 5 bases and V 2 bases, and 3 bases lay outside the gene matches. The CDR3 contains 15 residues. The CDR3 is CASSQLAGGHNEQFF. The CDR3 region has the DNA TGCGCCAGCAGCCAATTAGCGGGGGGCCACAATGAGCAGTTCTTC.

The chain carries TRBV28 and TRBJ1-2, with 8 bases aligning to TRBD1. This CDR3 spans 18 amino acids. The germline V gene has CDR1 MDHEN and CDR2 SYDVKM. Losses at the gene ends were 3 bases for V and 4 bases for J; bases not matched to a gene: 16. CDR3 nucleotides: TGTGCCAGCAGTTTCTACCCGAGGGCAGGGGGCGCAGGCTATGGCTACACCTTC. Its protein is CASSFYPRAGGAGYGYTF.

This rearrangement joins TRBV7-3 to TRBJ1-2, with a possible D match to TRBD1 (6 bases). Looked up from germline, CDR1 is SGHTA and CDR2 is FQGTGA. The CDR3 length is 14 residues. Trimming stripped 5 bases from V and 3 bases from J, with 13 bases between. The CDR3 spells CASSRDNGDYGYTF. Here the CDR3 DNA reads TGTGCCAGCAGCCGGGACAATGGGGACTATGGCTACACCTTC.

The genes are TRBV13 and TRBJ2-7, with D perhaps TRBD2 (6 bases). The CDR3 length is 13 residues. In germline, CDR1 is PRHDT, CDR2 FYEKMQ (reference sequence). The V end lost 2 bases, the J end lost 3 bases, and 8 bases lay between the germline ends. The CDR3 here is CASSLLEGYEQYF. CDR3 nucleotides: TGTGCCAGCAGCTTACTGGAGGGCTACGAGCAGTACTTC.